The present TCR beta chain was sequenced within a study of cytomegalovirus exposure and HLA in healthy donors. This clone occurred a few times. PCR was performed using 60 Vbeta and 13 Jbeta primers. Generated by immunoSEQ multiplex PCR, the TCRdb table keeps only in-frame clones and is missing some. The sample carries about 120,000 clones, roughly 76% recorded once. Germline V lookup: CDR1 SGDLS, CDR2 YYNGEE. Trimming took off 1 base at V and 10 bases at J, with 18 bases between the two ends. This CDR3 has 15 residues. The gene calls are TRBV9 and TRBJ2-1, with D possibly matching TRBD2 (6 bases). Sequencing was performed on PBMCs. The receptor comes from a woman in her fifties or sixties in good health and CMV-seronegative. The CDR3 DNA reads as TGTGCCAGCAGCGTAATGGGGGGAGCAAGTTACGAGCAGTTCTTC. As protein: CASSVMGGASYEQFF.